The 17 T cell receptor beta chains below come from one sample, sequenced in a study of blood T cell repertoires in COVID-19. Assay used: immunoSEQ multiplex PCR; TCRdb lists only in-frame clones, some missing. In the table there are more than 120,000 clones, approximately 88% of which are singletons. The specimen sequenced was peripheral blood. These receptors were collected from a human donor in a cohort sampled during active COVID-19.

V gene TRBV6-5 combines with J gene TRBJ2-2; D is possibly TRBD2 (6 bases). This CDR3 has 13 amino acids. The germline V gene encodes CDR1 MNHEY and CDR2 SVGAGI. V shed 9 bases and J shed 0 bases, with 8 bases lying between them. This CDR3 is CASGDSNTGELFF. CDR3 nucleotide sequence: TGTGCCAGTGGGGACTCGAACACCGGGGAGCTGTTTTTT.

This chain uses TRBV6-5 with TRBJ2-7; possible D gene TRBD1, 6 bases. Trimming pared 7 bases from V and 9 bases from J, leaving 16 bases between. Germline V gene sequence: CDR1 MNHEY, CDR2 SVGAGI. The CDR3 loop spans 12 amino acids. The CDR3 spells CASTRTASGQYF. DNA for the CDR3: TGTGCCAGCACGCGGACAGCGTCAGGGCAGTACTTC.

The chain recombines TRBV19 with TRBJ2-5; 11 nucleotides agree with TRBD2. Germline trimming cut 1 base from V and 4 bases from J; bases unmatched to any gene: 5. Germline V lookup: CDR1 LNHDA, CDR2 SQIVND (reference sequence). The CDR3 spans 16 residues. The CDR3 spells CASSIVLAGAGETQYF. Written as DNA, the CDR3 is TGTGCCAGTAGTATAGTACTAGCGGGGGCAGGAGAGACCCAGTACTTC.

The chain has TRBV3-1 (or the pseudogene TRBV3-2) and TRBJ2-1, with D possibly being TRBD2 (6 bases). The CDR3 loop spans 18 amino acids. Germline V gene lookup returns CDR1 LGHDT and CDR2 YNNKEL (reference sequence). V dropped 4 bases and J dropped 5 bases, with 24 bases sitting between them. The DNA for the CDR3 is TGTGCCAGCAGCCCCTACTACCCCTCGACGGGGAGGCACAATGAGCAGTTCTTC. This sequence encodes CASSPYYPSTGRHNEQFF.

The CDR3 DNA reads TGTGCCAGCCTGGGGACAGTTGCTTTAGGGACCCAGTACTTC. Its protein product is CASLGTVALGTQYF. The chain combines TRBV7-8 with TRBJ2-5, with 7 bases that match TRBD1. V was clipped by 8 bases and J by 7 bases; unmatched bases: 13. This CDR3 is built from 14 residues. Germline V gene data show CDR1 as SGHVS and CDR2 as FQNEAQ.

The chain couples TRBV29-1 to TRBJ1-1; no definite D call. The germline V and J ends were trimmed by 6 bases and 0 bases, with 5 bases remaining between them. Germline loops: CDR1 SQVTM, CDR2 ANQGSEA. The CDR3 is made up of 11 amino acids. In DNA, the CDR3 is TGCAGCGTCGTGTTGAACACTGAAGCTTTCTTT. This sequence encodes CSVVLNTEAFF.

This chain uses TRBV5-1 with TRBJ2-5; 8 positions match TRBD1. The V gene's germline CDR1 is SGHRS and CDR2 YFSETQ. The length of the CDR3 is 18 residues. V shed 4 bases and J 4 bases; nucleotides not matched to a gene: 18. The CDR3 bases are TGCGCCAGCAGCCCCGCGGGGCAGGGGGCCCCTTGGGGAGAGACCCAGTACTTC. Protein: CASSPAGQGAPWGETQYF.

The CDR3 DNA is TGCAGCGTTGAAGGGACAGGCAGGGCCGGTGAGACCCAGTACTTC. Translation gives CSVEGTGRAGETQYF. The chain employs TRBV29-1 and TRBJ2-5, with 7 bases matching TRBD1. Germline lookup yields CDR1 SQVTM and CDR2 ANQGSEA. V lost 1 base and J lost 5; bases outside the gene matches: 10. CDR3 size: 15 residues.

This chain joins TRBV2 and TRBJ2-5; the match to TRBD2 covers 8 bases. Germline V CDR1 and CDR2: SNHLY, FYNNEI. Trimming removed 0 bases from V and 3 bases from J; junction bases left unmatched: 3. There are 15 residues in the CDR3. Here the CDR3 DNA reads TGTGCCAGCAGTGAAGCCTCGGGGGGGAAAGAGACCCAGTACTTC. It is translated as CASSEASGGKETQYF.

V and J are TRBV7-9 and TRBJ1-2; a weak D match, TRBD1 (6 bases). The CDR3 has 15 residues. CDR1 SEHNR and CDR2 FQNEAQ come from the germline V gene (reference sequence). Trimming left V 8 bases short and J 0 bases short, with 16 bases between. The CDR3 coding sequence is TGTGCCAGCGGCCTTGACAGGCTGGCTAACTATGGCTACACCTTC. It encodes CASGLDRLANYGYTF.

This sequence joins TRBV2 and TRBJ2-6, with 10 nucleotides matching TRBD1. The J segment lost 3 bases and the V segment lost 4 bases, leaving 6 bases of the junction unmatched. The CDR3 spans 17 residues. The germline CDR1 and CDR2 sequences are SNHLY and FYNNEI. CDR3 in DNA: TGTGCCAGCAGTGCGAAGACAGGGGGCTTTGGGGCCAACGTCCTGACTTTC. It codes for CASSAKTGGFGANVLTF. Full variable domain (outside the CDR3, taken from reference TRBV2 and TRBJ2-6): EPEVTQTPSHQVTQMGQEVILRCVPISNHLYFYWYRQILGQKVEFLVSFYNNEISEKSEIFDDQFSVERPDGSNFTLKIRSTKLEDSAMYFCASSAKTGGFGANVLTFGAGSRLTVL.

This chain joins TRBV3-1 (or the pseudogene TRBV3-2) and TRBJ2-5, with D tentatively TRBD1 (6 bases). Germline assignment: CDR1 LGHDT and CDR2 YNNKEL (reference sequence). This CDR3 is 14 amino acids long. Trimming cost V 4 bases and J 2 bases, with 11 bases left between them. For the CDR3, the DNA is TGTGCCAGCAGCCGGGGGCAGTCTCAAGAGACCCAGTACTTC. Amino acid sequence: CASSRGQSQETQYF.

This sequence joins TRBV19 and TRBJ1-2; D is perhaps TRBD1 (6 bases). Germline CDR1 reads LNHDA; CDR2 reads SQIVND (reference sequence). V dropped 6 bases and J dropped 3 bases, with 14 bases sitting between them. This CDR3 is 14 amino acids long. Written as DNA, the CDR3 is TGTGCCAGTAGGTCGCGGACAGACGACTATGGCTACACCTTC. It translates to CASRSRTDDYGYTF.

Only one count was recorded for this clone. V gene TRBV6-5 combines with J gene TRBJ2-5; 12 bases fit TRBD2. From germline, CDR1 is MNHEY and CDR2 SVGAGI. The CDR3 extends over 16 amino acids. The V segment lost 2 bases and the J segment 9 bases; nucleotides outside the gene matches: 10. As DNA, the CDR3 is TGTGCCAGCAGTTACACGGGACTAGCGGGCGGAGCCGCCCAGTACTTC. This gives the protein CASSYTGLAGGAAQYF.

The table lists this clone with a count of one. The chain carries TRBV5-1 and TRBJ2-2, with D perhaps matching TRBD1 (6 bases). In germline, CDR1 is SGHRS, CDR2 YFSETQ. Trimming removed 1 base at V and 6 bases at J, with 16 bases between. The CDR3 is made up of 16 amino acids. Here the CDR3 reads CASSLLGTISAGELFF. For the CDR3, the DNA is TGCGCCAGCAGCTTGCTTGGGACAATTTCCGCCGGGGAGCTGTTTTTT.

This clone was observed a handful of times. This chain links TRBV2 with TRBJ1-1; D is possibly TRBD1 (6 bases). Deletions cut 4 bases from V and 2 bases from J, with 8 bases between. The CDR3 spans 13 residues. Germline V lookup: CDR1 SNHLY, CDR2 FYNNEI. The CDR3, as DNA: TGTGCCAGCAGTGGACAGGTTAACACTGAAGCTTTCTTT. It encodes CASSGQVNTEAFF.

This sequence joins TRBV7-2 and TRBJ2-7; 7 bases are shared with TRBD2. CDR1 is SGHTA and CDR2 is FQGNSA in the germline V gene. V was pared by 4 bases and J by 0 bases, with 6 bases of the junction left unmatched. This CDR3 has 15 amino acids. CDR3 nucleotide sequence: TGTGCCAGCAGCTCCCCAGCGGGGACCTCCTACGAGCAGTACTTC. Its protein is CASSSPAGTSYEQYF.